Below, one TCR beta chain is given with its context. The time point denotes: after trial treatment. Treatment defined: LDRT plus nivolumab, ipilimumab, low-dose cyclophosphamide and aspirin (RACIN trial). The treatment that donors received included nivolumab, ipilimumab, aspirin, low-dose cyclophosphamide and low-dose radiotherapy. TRAV- and TRBV-specific primers were used for first-strand cDNA, which covered alpha and beta chains. Using a constant-region primer together with a V-primer adapter, TCRs were subjected to 20 PCR cycles of amplification. TCRdb recomputed calls from the reads with MiXCR, one row per CDR3 protein. The table shows 80,000 or so distinct CDR3 sequences, with around 17% occurring only once. The sample is drawn from a study of low-dose radiotherapy and immunotherapy resistance in tumors. CDR3 length: 15 residues. Germline V gene sequence: CDR1 SGHVS, CDR2 FQNEAQ. V trimming: 6 bases; J trimming: 0 bases; junction bases outside the gene matches: 4.

This chain joins TRBV7-8 and TRBJ2-2, with 7 nucleotides matching TRBD2. The sequence derives from a male donor with prostate cancer. Specimen: PBMCs, collected after low-dose radiotherapy plus immunotherapy. The CDR3 DNA reads as TGTGCCAGCAGACCCAGCGGGACGAACACCGGGGAGCTGTTTTTT. It specifies CASRPSGTNTGELFF.